Given below is one T cell receptor (beta chain) in context. This entry comes from a study of blood T cell repertoires in COVID-19. For the study at large: The study drew acute and convalescent COVID-19 samples from the United States, Italy and Spain. Sources were T cells, B-cell-depleted T cells, or PBMCs; the material itself was cDNA or gDNA.

The Seattle site enrolled patients during active infection and followed them longitudinally. Sequenced by immunoSEQ multiplex PCR; TCRdb stores in-frame clones only, minus some. The sample lists fewer than 95,000 clones, around 72% occurring once. Germline V gives CDR1 SEHNR, CDR2 FQNEAQ (reference sequence). The CDR3 runs to 17 residues. V lost 4 bases to trimming and J lost 2 bases; unmatched junction nucleotides: 9. The sequence was obtained from a man aged 65-85 years with COVID-19, enrolled during active disease. The sequenced sample was peripheral blood. The V call is TRBV7-9, the J call TRBJ2-3, with TRBD2 matching 10 bases. This chain's CDR3 is CASSSLNLAGATDTQYF. The DNA for the CDR3 is TGTGCCAGCAGCTCACTAAATCTAGCGGGGGCCACAGATACGCAGTATTTT.